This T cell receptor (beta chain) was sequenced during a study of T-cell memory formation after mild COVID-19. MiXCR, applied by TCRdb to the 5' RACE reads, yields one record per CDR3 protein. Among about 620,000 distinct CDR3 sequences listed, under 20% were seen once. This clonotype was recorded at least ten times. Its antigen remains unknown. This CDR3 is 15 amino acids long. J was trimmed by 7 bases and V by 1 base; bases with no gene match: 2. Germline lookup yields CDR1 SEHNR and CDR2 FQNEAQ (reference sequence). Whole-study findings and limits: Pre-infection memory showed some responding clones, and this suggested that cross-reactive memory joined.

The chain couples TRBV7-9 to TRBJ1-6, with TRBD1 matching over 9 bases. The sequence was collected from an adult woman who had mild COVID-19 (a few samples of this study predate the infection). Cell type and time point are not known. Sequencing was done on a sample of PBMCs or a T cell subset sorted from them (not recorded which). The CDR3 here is CASSLVGQGNSPLHF. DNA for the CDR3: TGTGCCAGCAGCTTAGTGGGACAGGGAAATTCACCCCTCCACTTT.